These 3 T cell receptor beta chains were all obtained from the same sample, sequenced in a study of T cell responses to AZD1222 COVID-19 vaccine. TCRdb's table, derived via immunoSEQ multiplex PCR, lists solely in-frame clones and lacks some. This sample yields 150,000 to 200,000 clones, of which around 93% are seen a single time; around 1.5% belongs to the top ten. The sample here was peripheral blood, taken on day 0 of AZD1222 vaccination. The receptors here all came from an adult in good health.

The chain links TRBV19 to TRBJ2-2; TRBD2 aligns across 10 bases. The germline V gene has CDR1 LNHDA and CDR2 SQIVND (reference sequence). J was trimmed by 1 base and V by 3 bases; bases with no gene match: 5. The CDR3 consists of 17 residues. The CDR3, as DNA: TGTGCCAGTAGTATTTGGGGGACTAGCGAGAACACCGGGGAGCTGTTTTTT. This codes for CASSIWGTSENTGELFF.

The CDR3 DNA reads as TGTGCCATCCGTTTTGTTTATAATTCACCCCTCCACTTT. Its protein is CAIRFVYNSPLHF. The V call is TRBV5-4, the J call TRBJ1-6; no definite D call. The CDR3 length is 13 residues. From germline, CDR1 is SGHNT and CDR2 YYREEE (reference sequence). The V end lost 9 bases, the J end lost 4 bases, and 11 bases lay between the germline ends.

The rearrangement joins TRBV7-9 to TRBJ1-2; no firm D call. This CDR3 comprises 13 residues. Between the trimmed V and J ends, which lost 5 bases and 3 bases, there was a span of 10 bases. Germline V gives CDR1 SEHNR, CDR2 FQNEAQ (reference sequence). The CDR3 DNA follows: TGTGCCAGCAGCCATGGGGTCGACTATGGCTACACCTTC. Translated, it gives CASSHGVDYGYTF.